This TCR beta chain comes out of a study of blood T cell repertoires in COVID-19. Study overall: The analysed material was cDNA or gDNA that came from T cells, B-cell-depleted T cells, or PBMCs.

Repertoires were generated with immunoSEQ multiplex PCR, while TCRdb's copy carries only in-frame clones and drops some. The table lists some 490,000 clones, around nine tenths of them singletons. This CDR3 is 14 amino acids long. V was shortened by 3 bases and J by 10 bases, with 13 bases between the two germline ends. From germline, CDR1 is LNHDA and CDR2 SQIVND (reference sequence). Enrolled through a virtual design, the participants were between 18 and 89 years of age and came from some 25 US areas. Allocation to cohorts depended on clinical history reported by the participants. The V gene is TRBV19, the J gene TRBJ1-6, with TRBD1 as a possible D gene (6 bases). The sample taken for sequencing was PBMCs or T cells enriched from blood (not recorded which). The source is a woman aged 55-75 years who had recovered from COVID-19. DNA of the CDR3: TGTGCCAGTAGTATTCAGGGGTTAAGCTCACCCCTCCACTTT. Translation gives CASSIQGLSSPLHF.